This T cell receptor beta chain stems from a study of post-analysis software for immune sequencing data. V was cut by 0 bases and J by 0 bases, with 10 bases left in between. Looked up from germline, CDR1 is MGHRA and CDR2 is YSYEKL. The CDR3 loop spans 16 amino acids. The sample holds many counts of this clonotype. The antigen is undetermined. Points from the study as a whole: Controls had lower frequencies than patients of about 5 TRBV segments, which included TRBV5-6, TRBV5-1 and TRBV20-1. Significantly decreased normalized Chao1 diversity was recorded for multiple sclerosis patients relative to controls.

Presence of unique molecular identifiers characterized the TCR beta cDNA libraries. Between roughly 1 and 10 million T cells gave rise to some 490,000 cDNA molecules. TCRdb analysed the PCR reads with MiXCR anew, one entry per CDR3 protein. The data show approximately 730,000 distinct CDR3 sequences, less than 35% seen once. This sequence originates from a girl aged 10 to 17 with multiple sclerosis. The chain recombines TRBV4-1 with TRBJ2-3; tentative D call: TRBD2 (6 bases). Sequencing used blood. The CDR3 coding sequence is TGCGCCAGCAGCCAAGATGTAGCGGTGAGCACAGATACGCAGTATTTT. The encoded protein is CASSQDVAVSTDTQYF.